This entry lists 32 T cell receptor beta chains sequenced from one sample in a study of cytomegalovirus exposure and HLA in healthy donors. PCR amplification relied on 60 Vbeta primers (plus 13 Jbeta primers). Using immunoSEQ multiplex PCR, the repertoire was profiled, and TCRdb retains in-frame clones only, with some absent. Of about 60,000 clones in the sample, less than 85% are singletons; the top ten hold just under 20%. Sequenced input: PBMCs. The receptors originated from a woman aged 55-69 years in good health and CMV-seropositive.

About this clone: The junction does not match germline at one end; this may be a read error. The chain has TRBV5-1 and TRBJ1-1, with D possibly being TRBD1 (6 bases). The CDR3 totals 14 residues. Germline loops: CDR1 SGHRS, CDR2 YFSETQ. CDR3 DNA: TGTGCCAGCAGCCAAGATGGGGGCTACACTGAAGCTTTCTTT. Its protein product is CASSQDGGYTEAFF.

J is TRBJ1-2 and V is TRBV27; the match to TRBD1 covers 7 bases. The germline gives CDR1 MNHEY, CDR2 SMNVEV (reference sequence). Trimming cost V 8 bases and J 6 bases; bases outside gene matches: 15. The CDR3 covers 15 residues. Here the CDR3 reads CASYPGANRGNGYTF. CDR3 in DNA: TGTGCCAGCTACCCCGGGGCAAACAGGGGAAATGGCTACACCTTC.

This CDR3 is CAISAGQGLNTEAFF. The CDR3, as DNA: TGTGCCATCAGTGCCGGACAGGGACTGAACACTGAAGCTTTCTTT. This chain joins TRBV10-3 and TRBJ1-1; TRBD1 matches at 8 bases. The J segment lost 0 bases and the V segment lost 4 bases, leaving 4 bases of the junction unmatched. Germline assignment: CDR1 ENHRY and CDR2 SYGVKD. The CDR3 loop spans 15 amino acids.

This sequence joins TRBV12-5 and TRBJ1-6, with D possibly being TRBD1 (5 bases). V lost 6 bases, J lost 7 bases, and 13 bases lay in between. CDR3 length: 14 amino acids. The germline gives CDR1 LGHNT, CDR2 FRNRAP. CDR3 sequence: CASGPDNLNSPLHF. CDR3 DNA: TGTGCTAGTGGGCCGGACAATTTGAATTCACCCCTCCACTTT.

The chain combines TRBV2 with TRBJ1-2; no firm D call. V was cut by 4 bases and J by 2 bases, with 8 bases left in between. Germline CDR1 is SNHLY and CDR2 is FYNNEI. The CDR3 totals 13 residues. The CDR3 bases are TGTGCCAGCAGTGGGCAAATCAACTATGGCTACACCTTC. Protein sequence: CASSGQINYGYTF. Complete variable domain (other parts from reference TRBV2 and TRBJ1-2): EPEVTQTPSHQVTQMGQEVILRCVPISNHLYFYWYRQILGQKVEFLVSFYNNEISEKSEIFDDQFSVERPDGSNFTLKIRSTKLEDSAMYFCASSGQINYGYTFGSGTRLTVV.

This chain links TRBV10-1 with TRBJ2-1; TRBD2 aligns across 11 bases. The CDR3 spans 15 residues. Trimming cost V 3 bases and J 6 bases; bases outside gene matches: 4. Looked up from germline, CDR1 is WNHNN and CDR2 is SYGVQD (reference sequence). The CDR3 DNA is TGCGCCAGCAGTGATACTAGCGGGGGCTTCAATGAGCAGTTCTTC. This encodes CASSDTSGGFNEQFF.

A word on this clone: In the same sample, other DNA sequences code for this CDR3. J is TRBJ2-5 and V is TRBV5-1; 9 positions agree with TRBD1. CDR1 is SGHRS and CDR2 is YFSETQ in the germline V gene. The CDR3 spans 14 residues. V lost 4 bases and J lost 2; bases outside the gene matches: 3. CDR3 bases: TGCGCCAGCAGCCCGACAGGGGGGCAAGAGACCCAGTACTTC. Translated, it gives CASSPTGGQETQYF.

The chain uses TRBV27 and TRBJ1-2, with 7 bases that match TRBD1. CDR3 length equals 14 residues. The germline V gene has CDR1 MNHEY and CDR2 SMNVEV (reference sequence). The trim removed 6 bases at V and 2 bases at J, leaving 6 bases unmatched. In nucleotides, the CDR3 is TGTGCCAGCAGACGTACAGGGGTAAACTATGGCTACACCTTC. It codes for CASRRTGVNYGYTF.

CDR3 protein: CASSGGDGFYNEQFF. The DNA of the CDR3 is TGCGCCAGCAGTGGGGGGGACGGGTTTTACAATGAGCAGTTCTTC. This chain joins TRBV10-1 and TRBJ2-1; tentative D call: TRBD2 (6 bases). V dropped 4 bases and J dropped 4 bases, with 14 bases sitting between them. This CDR3 has 15 residues. The V gene's germline CDR1 is WNHNN and CDR2 SYGVQD (reference sequence).

This clone was recorded at least ten times. The chain uses TRBV7-3 and TRBJ1-3; D may be TRBD1 (6 bases). Between the trimmed V and J ends, which lost 2 bases and 3 bases, there was a span of 11 bases. The CDR3 sequence is 15 residues long. Per the germline V gene, CDR1 is SGHTA and CDR2 is FQGTGA. CDR3 nucleotides: TGTGCCAGCAGCTTATCGGGGGGCTTTGGAAACACCATATATTTT. Its protein is CASSLSGGFGNTIYF.

The chain uses TRBV4-1 and TRBJ2-2, with 8 bases lining up with TRBD1. The CDR3 totals 18 residues. J was trimmed by 2 bases and V by 5 bases; bases with no gene match: 13. Germline CDR1 MGHRA, CDR2 YSYEKL. The CDR3 loop is CASSRQLPGQVNTGELFF. CDR3 sequence (DNA): TGCGCCAGCAGCAGACAACTGCCGGGACAGGTCAACACCGGGGAGCTGTTTTTT.

The chain employs TRBV11-3 and TRBJ2-2; D is perhaps TRBD1 (5 bases). V was clipped by 2 bases and J by 6 bases, with 13 bases between them. Germline-derived CDR1 and CDR2 are SGHNT and YENEEA. The CDR3 runs to 15 residues. The CDR3 sequence: CASSLSQGNPGELFF. As DNA, the CDR3 is TGTGCCAGCAGCTTAAGCCAGGGTAACCCCGGGGAGCTGTTTTTT.

This CDR3 is CASSPQRQNTEAFF. Here the CDR3 DNA reads TGTGCCAGCTCACCCCAGAGGCAGAACACTGAAGCTTTCTTT. The chain is built from TRBV18 and TRBJ1-1; no clear D. The CDR3 runs to 14 residues. V shed 3 bases and J shed 1 base, with 9 bases lying between them. The germline V gene encodes CDR1 KGHSH and CDR2 LQKENI.

This clone was counted only a few times. The V gene is TRBV19, the J gene TRBJ2-2, with D tentatively TRBD1 (6 bases). CDR1 and CDR2 from the germline V gene are LNHDA and SQIVND (reference sequence). The CDR3 totals 16 residues. The V gene lost 3 bases and the J gene lost 2 bases, with 13 bases spanning the gap. The CDR3 protein is CASSIRTDLNTGELFF. In DNA, the CDR3 is TGTGCCAGTAGTATTAGGACAGATCTCAACACCGGGGAGCTGTTTTTT.

This sequence joins TRBV7-9 and TRBJ1-1; a possible D gene is TRBD1 (6 bases). The V gene's germline CDR1 is SEHNR and CDR2 FQNEAQ (reference sequence). The germline V and J ends were trimmed by 2 bases and 4 bases, with 23 bases remaining between them. This CDR3 contains 18 residues. The CDR3 is CASSLPRQRTRGGTEAFF. Here the CDR3 DNA reads TGTGCCAGCAGCTTACCGAGACAACGGACGAGGGGGGGCACTGAAGCTTTCTTT.

V and J are TRBV4-1 and TRBJ1-4; perhaps TRBD1 as D (6 bases). The CDR3 length is 14 residues. V lost 4 bases, J lost 4 bases, and 10 bases lay in between. Per the germline V gene, CDR1 is MGHRA and CDR2 is YSYEKL. The CDR3 reads CASSRTGINEKLFF. The CDR3 DNA sequence: TGCGCCAGCAGCCGTACAGGGATTAATGAAAAACTGTTTTTT.

The V call is TRBV20-1, the J call TRBJ1-2; D gene ambiguous. V shed 8 bases and J shed 5 bases, with 6 bases lying between them. The CDR3 loop spans 9 amino acids. Per the germline V gene, CDR1 is DFQATT and CDR2 is SNEGSKA (reference sequence). The CDR3 nucleotides are TGCAGTTCCCCGTATGGCTACACCTTC. It specifies CSSPYGYTF.

This clone was picked up a small number of times. V usage is TRBV2 and J usage is TRBJ2-3; TRBD2 aligns across 9 bases. Germline V gene lookup returns CDR1 SNHLY and CDR2 FYNNEI. The CDR3 runs 16 residues. V dropped 4 bases and J dropped 5; count of bases not matched to a gene: 10. CDR3 sequence: CASSVKRGAEGDTQYF. The CDR3 DNA is TGTGCCAGCAGTGTAAAGCGGGGGGCCGAAGGAGATACGCAGTATTTT. Full variable domain (outside the CDR3, taken from reference TRBV2 and TRBJ2-3): EPEVTQTPSHQVTQMGQEVILRCVPISNHLYFYWYRQILGQKVEFLVSFYNNEISEKSEIFDDQFSVERPDGSNFTLKIRSTKLEDSAMYFCASSVKRGAEGDTQYFGPGTRLTVL.

Comment on this clone: Mismatch with germline at one junction end may stem from a read error. The chain links TRBV7-9 to TRBJ1-2; maybe TRBD1 (6 bases). CDR1 SEHNR and CDR2 FQNEAQ come from the germline V gene (reference sequence). This CDR3 contains 14 residues. In DNA, the CDR3 is TGTTCCAGCAGCTTGGGGGCGGCAGGCTATGGCTACACCTTC. Its protein product is CSSSLGAAGYGYTF.

This rearrangement joins TRBV15 to TRBJ1-1; D is undetermined. The V gene's germline CDR1 is LNHNV and CDR2 YYDKDF (reference sequence). V dropped 1 base and J dropped 1 base, with 13 bases sitting between them. CDR3 length equals 16 residues. The DNA of the CDR3 is TGTGCCACCAGCAGAGGAGGAAGCCTAAAGAACACTGAAGCTTTCTTT. Translating gives CATSRGGSLKNTEAFF.

This clone came up a few times. This CDR3 is also generated by other DNA sequences in the sample. The rearrangement uses TRBV7-9 and TRBJ1-3, with TRBD1 matching 8 bases. V gave up 5 bases and J gave up 0 bases; unmatched junction bases: 9. The CDR3 length is 17 residues. Germline values: CDR1 SEHNR, CDR2 FQNEAQ (reference sequence). In DNA, the CDR3 is TGTGCCAGCAGCCCCAACCGGGACAGGTACTCTGGAAACACCATATATTTT. Protein product: CASSPNRDRYSGNTIYF.

This clone was detected only a few times. V is TRBV5-1 and J is TRBJ2-4; maybe TRBD2 (6 bases). Germline CDR1 is SGHRS and CDR2 is YFSETQ. V gave up 8 bases and J gave up 3 bases, with 27 bases separating them. There are 18 residues in the CDR3. The CDR3 bases are TGCGCCAGTTCTCCCCGGGATAATAGCGGAGCCGGCAAAAACATTCAGTACTTC. As protein: CASSPRDNSGAGKNIQYF.

The V and J genes are TRBV7-3 and TRBJ2-3; D gene unclear. Germline CDR1 is SGHTA and CDR2 is FQGTGA. This CDR3 contains 16 residues. The V end lost 5 bases, the J end lost 0 bases, and 15 bases lay between the germline ends. DNA for the CDR3: TGTGCCAGCAGCGCCCAAGGCGGTGCTAGCACAGATACGCAGTATTTT. This gives the protein CASSAQGGASTDTQYF.

This clone has just a few counts. The chain uses TRBV5-6 and TRBJ1-1; tentatively, D is TRBD1 (5 bases). Trimming left V 1 base short and J 1 base short, with 11 bases between. CDR3 length: 15 residues. Per the germline V gene, CDR1 is SGHDT and CDR2 is YYEEEE. In DNA form, the CDR3 reads TGTGCCAGCAGCTTGCTGGGGCAGGGGAACACTGAAGCTTTCTTT. It specifies CASSLLGQGNTEAFF.

This chain links TRBV6-6 with TRBJ1-1; D perhaps matches TRBD1 (5 bases). The CDR3 is 15 residues long. V was pared by 0 bases and J by 4 bases, with 12 bases between. Germline V gene lookup returns CDR1 MNHNY and CDR2 SVGAGI (reference sequence). For the CDR3, the DNA is TGTGCCAGCAGTTACTCCGCAGGGTCTGGCACTGAAGCTTTCTTT. As protein: CASSYSAGSGTEAFF.

There are a few counts of this clone. This chain links TRBV5-5 with TRBJ2-1, with 7 bases fitting TRBD2. This CDR3 comprises 15 residues. The J segment lost 2 bases and the V segment lost 0 bases, leaving 2 bases of the junction unmatched. Germline-derived CDR1 and CDR2 are SGHKS and YYEKEE (reference sequence). CDR3 protein: CASSLGAGAYNEQFF. In nucleotides, the CDR3 is TGTGCCAGCAGCTTGGGGGCGGGGGCCTACAATGAGCAGTTCTTC.

CDR3 amino acids: CASSPDRDRVAEAFF. DNA of the CDR3: TGTGCCAGCAGCCCGGACCGGGACAGGGTCGCTGAAGCTTTCTTT. The V gene is TRBV7-2, the J gene TRBJ1-1; TRBD1 agrees at 9 bases. The CDR3 totals 15 residues. Germline V gene lookup returns CDR1 SGHTA and CDR2 FQGNSA. The V segment lost 5 bases and the J segment 6 bases; nucleotides outside the gene matches: 10.

The V gene is TRBV10-3, the J gene TRBJ2-1, with TRBD1 matching over 8 bases. J was trimmed by 7 bases and V by 4 bases; bases with no gene match: 6. CDR3 length: 14 amino acids. CDR1 is ENHRY and CDR2 is SYGVKD in the germline V gene. The CDR3 coding sequence is TGTGCCATCAGTGGACAGGGGAGAGGGAATGAGCAGTTCTTC. It encodes CAISGQGRGNEQFF.

On this clone itself: It is likely a read error: a sequence one base away is far more abundant. This sequence joins TRBV10-3 and TRBJ2-2, with 11 bases lining up with TRBD2. With V trimmed by 6 bases and J by 4 bases, 7 bases remained unmatched. Germline CDR1 and CDR2: ENHRY and SYGVKD. There are 16 residues in the CDR3. CDR3 bases: TGTGCCATCAGCCCGAATAGCGGGGGGGGCACCGGGGAGCTGTTTTTT. It specifies CAISPNSGGGTGELFF.

This clone occurred a few times. The rearrangement links TRBV30 to TRBJ2-5; possibly TRBD2 for D (6 bases). The V end was cut by 4 bases, the J end by 5 bases, with 17 bases between. The CDR3 covers 14 residues. CDR1 and CDR2 from the germline V gene are GTSNPN and SVGIG (reference sequence). In nucleotides, the CDR3 is TGTGCCTGGACCGTCCCGCGGGGCGGGGAGACCCAGTACTTC. Residues: CAWTVPRGGETQYF. The full variable domain, completed using reference TRBV30 and TRBJ2-5, is SQTIHQWPATLVQPVGSPLSLECTVEGTSNPNLYWYRQAAGRGLQLLFYSVGIGQISSEVPQNLSASRPQDRQFILSSKKLLLSDSGFYLCAWTVPRGGETQYFGPGTRLLVL.

CDR3 coding DNA: TGTGCCAGCAGCGCCGGTGAGAGGGGGGAGACCCAGTACTTC. It codes for CASSAGERGETQYF. The genes are TRBV5-4 and TRBJ2-5; maybe TRBD1 (6 bases). V gave up 4 bases and J gave up 5 bases, with 15 bases separating them. The CDR3 consists of 14 residues. Germline V gene sequence: CDR1 SGHNT, CDR2 YYREEE (reference sequence).

V and J are TRBV7-6 and TRBJ1-2; D might be TRBD1 (6 bases). The CDR3 is 13 residues long. Germline V lookup: CDR1 SGHVS, CDR2 FNYEAQ. Trimming shortened V by 3 bases and J by 5 bases, and 10 bases separated the two germline ends. In DNA, the CDR3 is TGTGCCAGCAGCTTGGAAGGACAGTATGGCTACACCTTC. Its protein is CASSLEGQYGYTF.